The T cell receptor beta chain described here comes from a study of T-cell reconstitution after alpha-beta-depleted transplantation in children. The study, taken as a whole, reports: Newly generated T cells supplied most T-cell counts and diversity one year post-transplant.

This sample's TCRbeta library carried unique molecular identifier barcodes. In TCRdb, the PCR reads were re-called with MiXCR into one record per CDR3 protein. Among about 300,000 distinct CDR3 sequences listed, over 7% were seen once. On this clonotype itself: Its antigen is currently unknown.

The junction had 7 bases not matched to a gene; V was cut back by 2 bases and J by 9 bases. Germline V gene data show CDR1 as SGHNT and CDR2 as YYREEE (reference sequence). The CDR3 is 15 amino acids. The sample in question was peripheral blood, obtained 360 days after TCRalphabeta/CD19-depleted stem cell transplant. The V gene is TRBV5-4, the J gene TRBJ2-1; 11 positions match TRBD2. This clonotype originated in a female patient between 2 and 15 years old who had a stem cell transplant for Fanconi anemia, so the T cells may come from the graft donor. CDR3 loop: CASSFWELAGVEQFF. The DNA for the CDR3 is TGTGCCAGCAGCTTCTGGGAACTAGCGGGAGTTGAGCAGTTCTTC.